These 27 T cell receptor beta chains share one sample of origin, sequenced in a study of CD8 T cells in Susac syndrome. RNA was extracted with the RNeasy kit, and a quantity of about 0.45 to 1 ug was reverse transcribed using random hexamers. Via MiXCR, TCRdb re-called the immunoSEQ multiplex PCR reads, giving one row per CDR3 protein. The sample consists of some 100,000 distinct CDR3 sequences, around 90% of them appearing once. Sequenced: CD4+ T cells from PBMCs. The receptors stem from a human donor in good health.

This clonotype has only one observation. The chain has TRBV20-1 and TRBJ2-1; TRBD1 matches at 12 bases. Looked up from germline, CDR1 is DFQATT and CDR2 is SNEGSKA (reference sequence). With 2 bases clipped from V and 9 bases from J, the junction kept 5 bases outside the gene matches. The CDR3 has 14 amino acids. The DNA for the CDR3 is TGCAGTGCTAGATGGGGACAGGGGGCGGCTGAGCAGTTCTTC. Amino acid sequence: CSARWGQGAAEQFF.

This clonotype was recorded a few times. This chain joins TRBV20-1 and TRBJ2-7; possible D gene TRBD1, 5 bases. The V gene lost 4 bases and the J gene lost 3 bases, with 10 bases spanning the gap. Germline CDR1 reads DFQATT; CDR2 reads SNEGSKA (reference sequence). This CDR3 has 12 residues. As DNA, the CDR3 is TGCAGTGCTACAGGGAAGGACTACGAGCAGTACTTC. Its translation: CSATGKDYEQYF.

The DNA for the CDR3 is TGTGCCAGCAGCCCTGAAACAGAGTATGGCTACACCTTC. Translation: CASSPETEYGYTF. V and J are TRBV7-2 and TRBJ1-2; D gene unclear. The V end was cut by 5 bases, the J end by 5 bases, with 12 bases between. The CDR3 has 13 residues. Germline V gene sequence: CDR1 SGHTA, CDR2 FQGNSA.

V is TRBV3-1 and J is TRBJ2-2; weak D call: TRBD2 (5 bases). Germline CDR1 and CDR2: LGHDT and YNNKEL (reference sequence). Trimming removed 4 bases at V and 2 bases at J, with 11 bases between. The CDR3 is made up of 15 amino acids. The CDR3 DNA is TGTGCCAGCAGCCCCAAACCGGGAAACACCGGGGAGCTGTTTTTT. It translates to CASSPKPGNTGELFF.

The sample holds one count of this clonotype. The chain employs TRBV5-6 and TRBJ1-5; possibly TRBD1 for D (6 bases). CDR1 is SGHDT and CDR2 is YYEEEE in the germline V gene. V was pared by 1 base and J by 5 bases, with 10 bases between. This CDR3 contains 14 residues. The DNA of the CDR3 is TGTGCCAGCAGCTTGACAGGGCATGATCAGCCCCAGCATTTT. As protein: CASSLTGHDQPQHF.

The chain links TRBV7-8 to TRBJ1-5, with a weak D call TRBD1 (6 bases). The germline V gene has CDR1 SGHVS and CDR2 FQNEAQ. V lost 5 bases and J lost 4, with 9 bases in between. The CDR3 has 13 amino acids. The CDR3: CASSADRNQPQHF. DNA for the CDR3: TGTGCCAGCAGCGCAGACAGGAATCAGCCCCAGCATTTT.

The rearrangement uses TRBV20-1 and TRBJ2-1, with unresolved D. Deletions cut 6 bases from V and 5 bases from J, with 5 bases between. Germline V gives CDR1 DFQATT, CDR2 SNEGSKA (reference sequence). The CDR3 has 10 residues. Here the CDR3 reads CSAVHNEQFF. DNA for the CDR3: TGCAGTGCAGTTCACAATGAGCAGTTCTTC.

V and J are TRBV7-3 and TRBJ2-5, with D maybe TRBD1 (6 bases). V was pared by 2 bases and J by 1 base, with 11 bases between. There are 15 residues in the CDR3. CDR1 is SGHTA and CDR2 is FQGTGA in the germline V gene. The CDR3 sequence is CASSLVRGTQETQYF. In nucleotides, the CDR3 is TGTGCCAGCAGCTTAGTTAGGGGGACCCAAGAGACCCAGTACTTC.

The CDR3 loop reads CASISTADQEQFF. The CDR3 DNA reads TGCGCCAGCATCTCTACGGCAGACCAAGAGCAGTTCTTC. The rearrangement joins TRBV5-1 to TRBJ2-1; D not certain. V was clipped by 6 bases and J by 10 bases, with 17 bases between them. The CDR3 totals 13 residues. The germline CDR1 and CDR2 sequences are SGHRS and YFSETQ.

The chain's CDR3 is CASIRPLTLGTEAFF. CDR3 bases: TGTGCCAGCATACGCCCCTTGACTTTGGGCACTGAAGCTTTCTTT. The chain combines TRBV28 with TRBJ1-1, with D unclear. Trimming took 7 bases from V and 4 from J, leaving 19 bases between them. The CDR3 is 15 residues long. Germline V gene data show CDR1 as MDHEN and CDR2 as SYDVKM.

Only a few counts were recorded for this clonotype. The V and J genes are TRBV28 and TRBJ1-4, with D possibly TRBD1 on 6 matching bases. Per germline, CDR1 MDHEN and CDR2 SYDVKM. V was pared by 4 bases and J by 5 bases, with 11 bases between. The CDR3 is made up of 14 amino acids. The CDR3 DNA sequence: TGTGCCAGCAGTTCTGGACAGAAGAATGAAAAACTGTTTTTT. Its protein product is CASSSGQKNEKLFF.

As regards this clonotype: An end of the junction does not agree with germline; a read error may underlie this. CDR3 residues: CASRQAGEDEQYF. DNA for the CDR3: TGTGCCAGCAGACAAGCGGGAGAGGACGAGCAGTACTTC. J is TRBJ2-7 and V is TRBV3-1, with 8 bases fitting TRBD2. This CDR3 comprises 13 residues. Germline loops: CDR1 LGHDT, CDR2 YNNKEL (reference sequence).

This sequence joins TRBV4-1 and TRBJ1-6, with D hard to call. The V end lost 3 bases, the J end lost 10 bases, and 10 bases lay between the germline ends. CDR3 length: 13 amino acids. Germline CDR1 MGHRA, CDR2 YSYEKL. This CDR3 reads CASSQAPISPLHF. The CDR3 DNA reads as TGCGCCAGCAGCCAGGCTCCCATCTCACCCCTCCACTTT.

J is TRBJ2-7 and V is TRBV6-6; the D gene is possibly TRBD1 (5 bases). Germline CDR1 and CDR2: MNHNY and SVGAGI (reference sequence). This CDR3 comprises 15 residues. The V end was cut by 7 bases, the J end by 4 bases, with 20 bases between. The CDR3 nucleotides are TGTGCCAGCATAACTGGTAGGGGTCCCTCGTACGAGCAGTACTTC. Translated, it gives CASITGRGPSYEQYF.

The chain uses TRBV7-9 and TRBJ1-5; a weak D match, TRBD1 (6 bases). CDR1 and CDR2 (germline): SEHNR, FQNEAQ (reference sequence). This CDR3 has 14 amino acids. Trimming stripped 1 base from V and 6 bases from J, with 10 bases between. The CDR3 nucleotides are TGTGCCAGCAGCTTAGAAGGGGGGTCTCAGCCCCAGCATTTT. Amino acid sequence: CASSLEGGSQPQHF.

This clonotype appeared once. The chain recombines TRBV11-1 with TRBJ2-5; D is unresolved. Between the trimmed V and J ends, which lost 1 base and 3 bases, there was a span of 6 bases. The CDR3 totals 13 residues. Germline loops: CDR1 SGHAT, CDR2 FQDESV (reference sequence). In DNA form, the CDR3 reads TGTGCCAGCAGCTTAGTTCAGAAAGAGACCCAGTACTTC. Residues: CASSLVQKETQYF.

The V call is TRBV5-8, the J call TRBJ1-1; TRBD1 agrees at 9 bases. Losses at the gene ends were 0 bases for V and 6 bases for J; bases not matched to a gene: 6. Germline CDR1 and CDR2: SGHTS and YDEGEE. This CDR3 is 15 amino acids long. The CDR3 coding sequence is TGTGCCAGCAGCTTGGCCTTTGGACAGGGGTCTGAAGCTTTCTTT. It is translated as CASSLAFGQGSEAFF. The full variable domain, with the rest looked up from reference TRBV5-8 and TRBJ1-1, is EAGVTQSPTHLIKTRGQQATLRCSPISGHTSVYWYQQALGLGLQFLLWYDEGEERNRGNFPPRFSGRQFPNYSSELNVNALELEDSALYLCASSLAFGQGSEAFFGQGTRLTVV.

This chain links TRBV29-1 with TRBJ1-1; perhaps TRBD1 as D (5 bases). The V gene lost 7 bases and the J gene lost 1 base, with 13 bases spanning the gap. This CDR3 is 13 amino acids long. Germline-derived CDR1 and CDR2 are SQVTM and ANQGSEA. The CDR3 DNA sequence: TGCAGCGGGCTGTCCGGGGCGAACACTGAAGCTTTCTTT. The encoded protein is CSGLSGANTEAFF.

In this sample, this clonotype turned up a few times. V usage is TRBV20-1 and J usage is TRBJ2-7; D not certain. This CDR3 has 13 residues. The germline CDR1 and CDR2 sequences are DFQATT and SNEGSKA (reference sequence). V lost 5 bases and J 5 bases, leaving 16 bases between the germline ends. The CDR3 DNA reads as TGCAGTGCTTTAAAAGGGAAGGCTGACGAGCAGTACTTC. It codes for CSALKGKADEQYF.

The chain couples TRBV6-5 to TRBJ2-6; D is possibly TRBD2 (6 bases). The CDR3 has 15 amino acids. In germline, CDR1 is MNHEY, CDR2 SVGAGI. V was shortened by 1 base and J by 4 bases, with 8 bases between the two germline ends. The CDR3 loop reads CASSYWGEGANVLTF. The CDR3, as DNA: TGTGCCAGCAGTTACTGGGGGGAAGGGGCCAACGTCCTGACTTTC.

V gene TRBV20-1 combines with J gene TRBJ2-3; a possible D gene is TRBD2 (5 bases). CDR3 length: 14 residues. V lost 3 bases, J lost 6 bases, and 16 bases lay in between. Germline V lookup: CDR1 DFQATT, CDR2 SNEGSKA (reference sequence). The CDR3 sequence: CSARIEGTGDTQYF. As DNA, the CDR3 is TGCAGTGCTAGGATTGAGGGTACGGGGGATACGCAGTATTTT.

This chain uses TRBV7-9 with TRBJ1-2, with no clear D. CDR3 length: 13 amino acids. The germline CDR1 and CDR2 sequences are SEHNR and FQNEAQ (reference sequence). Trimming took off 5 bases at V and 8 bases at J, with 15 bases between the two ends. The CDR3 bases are TGTGCCAGCAGCCGTGATGGGCAGCTGGGCTACACCTTC. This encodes CASSRDGQLGYTF.

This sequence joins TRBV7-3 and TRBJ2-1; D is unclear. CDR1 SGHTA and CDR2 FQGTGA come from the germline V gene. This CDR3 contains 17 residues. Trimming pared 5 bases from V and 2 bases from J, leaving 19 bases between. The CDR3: CASSPTPLAFTYNEQFF. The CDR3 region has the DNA TGTGCCAGCAGCCCAACCCCGCTGGCGTTCACCTACAATGAGCAGTTCTTC. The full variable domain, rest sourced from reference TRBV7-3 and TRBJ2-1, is GAGVSQTPSNKVTEKGKYVELRCDPISGHTALYWYRQSLGQGPEFLIYFQGTGAADDSGLPNDRFFAVRPEGSVSTLKIQRTERGDSAVYLCASSPTPLAFTYNEQFFGPGTRLTVL.

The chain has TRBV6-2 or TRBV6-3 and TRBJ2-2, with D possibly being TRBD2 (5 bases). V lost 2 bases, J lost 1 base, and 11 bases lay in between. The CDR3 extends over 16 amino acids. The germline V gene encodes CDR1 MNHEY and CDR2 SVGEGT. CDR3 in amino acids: CASSYPGGLNTGELFF. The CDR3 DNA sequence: TGTGCCAGCAGTTACCCAGGCGGGCTGAACACCGGGGAGCTGTTTTTT.

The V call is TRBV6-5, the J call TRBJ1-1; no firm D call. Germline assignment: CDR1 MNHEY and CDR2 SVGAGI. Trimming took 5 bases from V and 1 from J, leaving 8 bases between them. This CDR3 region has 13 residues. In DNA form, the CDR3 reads TGTGCCAGCAGTACGACACCGAACACTGAAGCTTTCTTT. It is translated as CASSTTPNTEAFF.

CDR3 protein: CASGPGYNEQFF. In DNA, the CDR3 is TGTGCCAGCGGCCCTGGCTACAATGAGCAGTTCTTC. The rearrangement joins TRBV9 to TRBJ2-1; D remains unclear. This CDR3 spans 12 amino acids. CDR1 and CDR2 (germline): SGDLS, YYNGEE. Trimming took 7 bases from V and 3 from J, leaving 8 bases between them. Complete variable domain (other parts from reference TRBV9 and TRBJ2-1): DSGVTQTPKHLITATGQRVTLRCSPRSGDLSVYWYQQSLDQGLQFLIQYYNGEERAKGNILERFSAQQFPDLHSELNLSSLELGDSALYFCASGPGYNEQFFGPGTRLTVL.

In DNA form, the CDR3 reads TGTGCCAGCGGGGAAAACCCTGGCACTGAAGCTTTCTTT. Its protein product is CASGENPGTEAFF. The V and J genes are TRBV7-3 and TRBJ1-1; D not certain. Germline V gene data show CDR1 as SGHTA and CDR2 as FQGTGA. The V end was cut by 8 bases, the J end by 4 bases, with 14 bases between. The CDR3 runs 13 residues.